The 6 T cell receptor beta chains in this list originate from one sample, sequenced in a study of T cell responses to AZD1222 COVID-19 vaccine. Assay: immunoSEQ multiplex PCR; the TCRdb copy retains only in-frame clones and omits some. The table records over 130,000 clones, less than 95% of them present only once. The sequences come from peripheral blood, collected on day 0 of AZD1222 vaccination. The receptors shown here come from an adult in good health.

V is TRBV27 and J is TRBJ1-2, with 7 nucleotides matching TRBD1. V lost 6 bases and J lost 6; bases outside the gene matches: 16. The CDR3 covers 16 residues. CDR1 and CDR2 from the germline V gene are MNHEY and SMNVEV (reference sequence). The CDR3 DNA sequence: TGTGCCAGCAGCCGGACAGGAAGATGGGGGGCGGATGGCTACACCTTC. It is translated as CASSRTGRWGADGYTF.

Worth noting for this clone: The sample has other DNA sequences that encode this CDR3 too. The chain employs TRBV5-4 and TRBJ2-4; unclear D gene. The CDR3 is 14 residues long. Germline V CDR1 and CDR2: SGHNT, YYREEE (reference sequence). V shed 2 bases and J shed 0 bases, with 6 bases lying between them. The CDR3, as DNA: TGTGCCAGCAGCTTAGGGCTAGCCAAAAACATTCAGTACTTC. This sequence encodes CASSLGLAKNIQYF.

The rearrangement uses TRBV5-1 and TRBJ2-3, with a weak D call TRBD1 (6 bases). Deletions cut 1 base from V and 1 base from J, with 7 bases between. This CDR3 is built from 14 residues. Germline CDR1 reads SGHRS; CDR2 reads YFSETQ. CDR3 DNA: TGCGCCAGCAGCTTGTGGACAGGCACAGATACGCAGTATTTT. This translates into CASSLWTGTDTQYF. Full variable domain (missing parts from reference TRBV5-1 and TRBJ2-3): KAGVTQTPRYLIKTRGQQVTLSCSPISGHRSVSWYQQTPGQGLQFLFEYFSETQRNKGNFPGRFSGRQFSNSRSEMNVSTLELGDSALYLCASSLWTGTDTQYFGPGTRLTVL.

J is TRBJ1-4 and V is TRBV15; 9 bases are a match to TRBD1. With 0 bases clipped from V and 5 bases from J, the junction kept 4 bases outside the gene matches. Germline CDR1 and CDR2: LNHNV and YYDKDF (reference sequence). The CDR3 consists of 16 residues. CDR3 loop: CATSRDAGTGNEKLFF. CDR3 bases: TGTGCCACCAGCAGAGATGCCGGGACAGGGAATGAAAAACTGTTTTTT. The entire variable domain, with the rest obtained from reference TRBV15 and TRBJ1-4, is as follows: DAMVIQNPRYQVTQFGKPVTLSCSQTLNHNVMYWYQQKSSQAPKLLFHYYDKDFNNEADTPDNFQSRRPNTSFCFLDIRSPGLGDTAMYLCATSRDAGTGNEKLFFGSGTQLSVL.

The rearrangement uses TRBV18 and TRBJ2-3; possible D gene TRBD2, 5 bases. Germline V lookup: CDR1 KGHSH, CDR2 LQKENI. The CDR3 has 14 residues. The V gene lost 6 bases and the J gene lost 2 bases, with 12 bases spanning the gap. The chain's CDR3 is CASSKVDSTDTQYF. The CDR3, as DNA: TGTGCCAGCTCCAAAGTGGACTCCACAGATACGCAGTATTTT. The full variable domain, rest sourced from reference TRBV18 and TRBJ2-3, is NAGVMQNPRHLVRRRGQEARLRCSPMKGHSHVYWYRQLPEEGLKFMVYLQKENIIDESGMPKERFSAEFPKEGPSILRIQQVVRGDSAAYFCASSKVDSTDTQYFGPGTRLTVL.

The chain is built from TRBV6-4 and TRBJ2-1; 9 bases line up with TRBD2. Trimming cost V 3 bases and J 7 bases; bases outside gene matches: 4. The germline V gene encodes CDR1 MRHNA and CDR2 SNTAGT. This CDR3 region has 14 residues. The DNA of the CDR3 is TGTGCCAGCAGTGAAGCGGGGGGATCGAATGAGCAGTTCTTC. Protein: CASSEAGGSNEQFF.